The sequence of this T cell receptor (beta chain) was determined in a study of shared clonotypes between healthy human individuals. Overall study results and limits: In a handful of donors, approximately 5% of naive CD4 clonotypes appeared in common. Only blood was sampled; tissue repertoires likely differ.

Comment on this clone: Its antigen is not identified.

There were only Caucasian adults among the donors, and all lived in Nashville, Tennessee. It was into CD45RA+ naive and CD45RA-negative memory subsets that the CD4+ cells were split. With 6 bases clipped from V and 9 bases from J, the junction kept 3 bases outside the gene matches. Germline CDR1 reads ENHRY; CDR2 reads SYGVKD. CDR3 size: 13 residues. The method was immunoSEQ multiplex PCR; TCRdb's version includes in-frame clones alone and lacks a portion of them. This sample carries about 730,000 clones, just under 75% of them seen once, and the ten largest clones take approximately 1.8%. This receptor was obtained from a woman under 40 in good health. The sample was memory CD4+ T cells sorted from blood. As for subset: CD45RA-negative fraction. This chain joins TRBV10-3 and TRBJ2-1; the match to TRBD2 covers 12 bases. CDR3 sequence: CAIRLAGGGEQFF. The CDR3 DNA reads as TGTGCCATCAGGCTAGCGGGAGGGGGTGAGCAGTTCTTC.